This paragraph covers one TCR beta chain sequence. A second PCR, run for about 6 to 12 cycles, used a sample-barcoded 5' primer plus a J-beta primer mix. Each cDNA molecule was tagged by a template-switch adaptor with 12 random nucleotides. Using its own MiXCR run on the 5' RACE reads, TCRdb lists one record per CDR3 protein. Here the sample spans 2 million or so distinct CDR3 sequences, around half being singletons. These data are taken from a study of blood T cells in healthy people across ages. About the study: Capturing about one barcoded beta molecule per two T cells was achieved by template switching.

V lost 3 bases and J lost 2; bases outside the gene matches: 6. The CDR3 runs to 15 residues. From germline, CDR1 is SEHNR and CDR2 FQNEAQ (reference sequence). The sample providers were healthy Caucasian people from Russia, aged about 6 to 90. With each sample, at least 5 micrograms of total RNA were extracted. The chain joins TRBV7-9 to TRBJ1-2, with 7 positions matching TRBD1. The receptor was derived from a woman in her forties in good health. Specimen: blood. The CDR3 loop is CASSFFPGQNYGYTF. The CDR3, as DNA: TGTGCCAGCAGCTTTTTTCCGGGACAGAACTATGGCTACACCTTC.